This is a list of T cell receptor beta chains from one sample in a study of beta chain features in type 1 diabetes. Assay used: immunoSEQ multiplex PCR; TCRdb lists only in-frame clones, some missing. Here the sample spans about 240,000 clones, about 14% being singletons. Sequencing was done on a sample of naive CD4+ T cells from blood. The receptors were gathered from a young man with type 1 diabetes. Both conserved end residues are part of each CDR3. The order of the fields is clone size, J gene, V gene, D gene, CDR3 protein, CDR3 DNA. The D gene is left open where the match is weak. Rows give clone size only sometimes, using once, few, many, or a class for an expanded clone.

.	TRBJ2-7	TRBV18	.	CASSPSQGYDEQYF	TGTGCCAGCTCACCGTCACAGGGATACGACGAGCAGTACTTC
few	TRBJ1-1	TRBV30	.	CAWSVRGNTEAFF	TGTGCCTGGAGTGTTAGGGGTAACACTGAAGCTTTCTTT
few	TRBJ2-1	TRBV2	TRBD2	CASSKTSGSYNEQFF	TGTGCCAGCAGTAAGACTAGCGGGAGCTACAATGAGCAGTTCTTC
.	TRBJ2-3	TRBV19	TRBD2	CASSGLAAVEDTQYF	TGTGCCAGTAGCGGACTAGCGGCAGTGGAAGATACGCAGTATTTT
.	TRBJ1-1	TRBV14	.	CASSYTTLGTEAFF	TGTGCCAGCAGCTATACTACCCTGGGCACTGAAGCTTTCTTT
.	TRBJ1-5	TRBV19	.	CASSKQGVRQPQHF	TGTGCCAGTAGTAAACAGGGAGTCCGTCAGCCCCAGCATTTT
.	TRBJ1-1	TRBV5-6	TRBD1	CASSVDRVGLAFF	TGTGCCAGCAGCGTTGACAGGGTAGGGCTTGCTTTCTTT
.	TRBJ2-5	TRBV6-5	TRBD2	CASRVSGGSRETQYF	TGTGCCAGCAGAGTTAGCGGGGGGTCGCGAGAGACCCAGTACTTC
few	TRBJ2-1	TRBV10-3	TRBD1	CAISEWTGSRNEQFF	TGTGCCATCAGTGAATGGACAGGGAGTCGCAATGAGCAGTTCTTC
few	TRBJ2-6	TRBV30	.	CAWTQAGANVLTF	TGTGCCTGGACACAAGCTGGGGCCAACGTCCTGACTTTC
few	TRBJ1-5	TRBV15	TRBD1	CATSSDRGTQPQHF	TGTGCCACCAGCAGTGACAGGGGGACTCAGCCCCAGCATTTT
.	TRBJ2-3	TRBV6-6	.	CASSRNTDTQYF	TGTGCCAGCAGCAGGAACACAGATACGCAGTATTTT
.	TRBJ2-5	TRBV18	TRBD1	CASSHEGTGGPETQYF	TGTGCCAGCTCGCATGAAGGGACAGGGGGGCCTGAGACCCAGTACTTC
.	TRBJ2-1	TRBV5-1	.	CASSFGGQDNEQFF	TGCGCCAGCAGCTTCGGCGGGCAGGACAATGAGCAGTTCTTC
few	TRBJ2-5	TRBV15	.	CATSRDRSGETQYF	TGTGCCACCAGCAGAGATCGTTCCGGAGAGACCCAGTACTTC
.	TRBJ2-5	TRBV25-1	.	CASSAIRSGETQYF	TGTGCCAGCAGTGCAATACGTTCGGGAGAGACCCAGTACTTC
.	TRBJ2-3	TRBV6-6	.	CASNIGDSSTGTQYF	TGTGCCAGCAATATCGGGGACTCTAGCACTGGGACGCAGTATTTT
.	TRBJ1-5	TRBV28	TRBD1	CASSLPTGSNQPQHF	TGTGCCAGCAGTTTACCGACAGGGAGCAATCAGCCCCAGCATTTT
.	TRBJ2-5	TRBV6-5	TRBD1	CASKRQGAGQETQYF	TGTGCCAGCAAACGGCAGGGGGCAGGCCAAGAGACCCAGTACTTC
few	TRBJ2-4	TRBV9	TRBD2	CASSPAGDIQYF	TGTGCCAGCAGCCCAGCGGGGGACATTCAGTACTTC